These 23 T cell receptor beta chains share one sample of origin, sequenced in a study of blood T cells in healthy people across ages. A second PCR, run for about 6 to 11 cycles, used a sample-barcoded 5' primer plus a J-beta primer mix. TCRdb called the 5' RACE reads again in MiXCR, with one record for every CDR3 protein. The sample lists 1,800,000 or so distinct CDR3 sequences, around 40% seen once, with roughly 24% in the top ten. The source material was blood. Receptor source: a human donor in good health.

The chain links TRBV11-2 to TRBJ1-1; a weak D match, TRBD1 (6 bases). The germline V gene has CDR1 SGHAT and CDR2 FQNNGV. Trimming removed 5 bases at V and 1 base at J, with 14 bases between. This CDR3 region has 15 residues. The CDR3 bases are TGTGCCAGCAGCGCCCGGGACATGCCGAACACTGAAGCTTTCTTT. Encoded protein: CASSARDMPNTEAFF.

DNA for the CDR3: TGCGCCAGCAGCCAACACATGGAGAGGGCCACTGAAGCTTTCTTT. Residues: CASSQHMERATEAFF. The chain has TRBV4-3 and TRBJ1-1; D not resolved. This CDR3 comprises 15 residues. CDR1 and CDR2 (germline): LGHNA, YSLEER. Trimming shortened V by 2 bases and J by 4 bases, and 14 bases separated the two germline ends.

The chain recombines TRBV11-3 with TRBJ1-1; D is unclear. The germline V gene encodes CDR1 SGHNT and CDR2 YENEEA. V shed 6 bases and J shed 0 bases, with 5 bases lying between them. This CDR3 is 12 amino acids long. CDR3 sequence (DNA): TGTGCCAGCAGAAGCATGAACACTGAAGCTTTCTTT. It specifies CASRSMNTEAFF.

The J gene is TRBJ1-2, the V gene TRBV29-1; 7 positions match TRBD1. The V segment lost 0 bases and the J segment 4 bases; nucleotides outside the gene matches: 17. Germline V gene data show CDR1 as SQVTM and CDR2 as ANQGSEA. This CDR3 spans 18 amino acids. In DNA, the CDR3 is TGCAGCGTTGAAGAGTGGGTCCGGACAGGAGATAAAAGCTATGGCTACACCTTC. Translation: CSVEEWVRTGDKSYGYTF.

J is TRBJ1-5 and V is TRBV4-1; D might be TRBD1 (5 bases). Trimming shortened V by 0 bases and J by 6 bases, and 9 bases separated the two germline ends. Germline loops: CDR1 MGHRA, CDR2 YSYEKL. The CDR3 covers 14 residues. The CDR3 nucleotides are TGCGCCAGCAGCCAAGAGGCGGGGGTTCAGCCCCAGCATTTT. Protein product: CASSQEAGVQPQHF.

This chain joins TRBV5-1 and TRBJ1-2; 7 bases are a match to TRBD1. Germline V gene data show CDR1 as SGHRS and CDR2 as YFSETQ. Trimming cost V 2 bases and J 3 bases; bases outside gene matches: 7. The CDR3 covers 15 residues. The CDR3 protein is CASSFQGGRDYGYTF. CDR3 DNA sequence: TGCGCCAGCAGCTTTCAGGGGGGCAGGGACTATGGCTACACCTTC. Full variable domain (outside the CDR3, taken from reference TRBV5-1 and TRBJ1-2): KAGVTQTPRYLIKTRGQQVTLSCSPISGHRSVSWYQQTPGQGLQFLFEYFSETQRNKGNFPGRFSGRQFSNSRSEMNVSTLELGDSALYLCASSFQGGRDYGYTFGSGTRLTVV.

The chain recombines TRBV7-2 with TRBJ2-1; a possible D gene is TRBD2 (6 bases). Germline-derived CDR1 and CDR2 are SGHTA and FQGNSA. The CDR3 totals 15 residues. Trimming took off 4 bases at V and 2 bases at J, with 12 bases between the two ends. The CDR3 loop reads CASSSGLLPYNEQFF. The CDR3 bases are TGTGCCAGCAGCTCAGGACTACTTCCCTACAATGAGCAGTTCTTC.

This clonotype was observed a few times. The chain recombines TRBV15 with TRBJ1-1; D may be TRBD1 (5 bases). Germline assignment: CDR1 LNHNV and CDR2 YYDKDF (reference sequence). The CDR3 has 18 residues. The V end lost 0 bases, the J end lost 8 bases, and 25 bases lay between the germline ends. The CDR3 loop is CATSRDLAREKEYREAFF. CDR3 bases: TGTGCCACCAGCAGAGATTTGGCCAGGGAGAAGGAATATCGAGAAGCTTTCTTT. The whole variable domain, filled in from reference TRBV15 and TRBJ1-1, reads DAMVIQNPRYQVTQFGKPVTLSCSQTLNHNVMYWYQQKSSQAPKLLFHYYDKDFNNEADTPDNFQSRRPNTSFCFLDIRSPGLGDTAMYLCATSRDLAREKEYREAFFGQGTRLTVV.

Concerning this clonotype: Sequence at one end of the junction differs from germline and may be a read error. J is TRBJ2-1 and V is TRBV6-1; 8 nucleotides align to TRBD2. The CDR3 contains 18 residues. In germline, CDR1 is MNHNS, CDR2 SASEGT. This CDR3 reads CVSPPDRKSGGSYNEQFF. The CDR3, as DNA: TGTGTCAGCCCGCCCGACCGGAAGAGCGGGGGATCCTACAATGAGCAGTTCTTC.

This clonotype was picked up a small number of times. The chain joins TRBV12-3 or TRBV12-4 to TRBJ1-1, with unresolved D. The CDR3 has 14 amino acids. Trimming took off 7 bases at V and 4 bases at J, with 16 bases between the two ends. CDR3 bases: TGTGCCAGCACCCCCGCGGATCGGAGCACTGAAGCTTTCTTT. It specifies CASTPADRSTEAFF.

The chain carries TRBV13 and TRBJ1-6, with TRBD1 as a possible D gene (6 bases). Per the germline V gene, CDR1 is PRHDT and CDR2 is FYEKMQ (reference sequence). The V end was cut by 7 bases, the J end by 7 bases, with 11 bases between. The length of the CDR3 is 13 residues. The CDR3 DNA reads as TGTGCCAGCAAGTCCAGGGGAAATTCACCCCTCCACTTT. Protein sequence: CASKSRGNSPLHF.

The chain employs TRBV20-1 and TRBJ1-2, with a possible D match to TRBD1 (5 bases). V was clipped by 0 bases and J by 5 bases, with 13 bases between them. In germline, CDR1 is DFQATT, CDR2 SNEGSKA (reference sequence). The length of the CDR3 is 14 residues. In nucleotides, the CDR3 is TGCAGTGCTAGAGATGGGGGGTTCGAGTATGGCTACACCTTC. Translated: CSARDGGFEYGYTF.

This clonotype was picked up one time. The J gene is TRBJ1-5, the V gene TRBV2, with 7 bases matching TRBD1. With V trimmed by 6 bases and J by 5 bases, 10 bases remained unmatched. CDR3 size: 15 residues. CDR1 and CDR2 (germline): SNHLY, FYNNEI. The CDR3 sequence is CASSGQGVTDQPQHF. CDR3 sequence (DNA): TGTGCCAGCAGCGGGCAGGGGGTTACGGATCAGCCCCAGCATTTT.

With respect to this clonotype: One end of the junction fails to match germline, which may point to a read error. The chain joins TRBV20-1 to TRBJ1-5; 8 bases are a match to TRBD1. This CDR3 has 15 amino acids. The germline V gene encodes CDR1 DFQATT and CDR2 SNEGSKA (reference sequence). The CDR3 bases are TGCAGTGCCGCGGGAGGGACAGGAGAAAATCAACCCCAGCATTTT. Translating it yields CSAAGGTGENQPQHF.

The V call is TRBV3-1, the J call TRBJ2-1, with TRBD2 matching over 13 bases. CDR1 and CDR2 from the germline V gene are LGHDT and YNNKEL (reference sequence). V trimming: 8 bases; J trimming: 2 bases; junction bases outside the gene matches: 6. The CDR3 loop spans 16 amino acids. The CDR3 reads CASLTSGGAAYNEQFF. The CDR3, as DNA: TGTGCCAGCCTTACTAGCGGGGGGGCTGCCTACAATGAGCAGTTCTTC.

This chain uses TRBV5-6 with TRBJ2-7, with 7 bases identical to TRBD1. Per germline, CDR1 SGHDT and CDR2 YYEEEE. This CDR3 has 14 amino acids. Trimming at V came to 1 base and at J to 9 bases, leaving 10 bases not matched to a gene. The CDR3 sequence: CASSLKGAYLRQYF. DNA for the CDR3: TGTGCCAGCAGCTTGAAGGGGGCCTACCTACGGCAGTACTTC.

The V call is TRBV5-1, the J call TRBJ2-3, with 7 bases that match TRBD1. CDR3 length: 14 residues. J was trimmed by 6 bases and V by 2 bases; bases with no gene match: 6. Germline V lookup: CDR1 SGHRS, CDR2 YFSETQ. DNA of the CDR3: TGCGCCAGCAGCTTTCGACAGGGTATGGATACGCAGTATTTT. Translating it yields CASSFRQGMDTQYF. The variable domain in full, completed from reference TRBV5-1 and TRBJ2-3, reads KAGVTQTPRYLIKTRGQQVTLSCSPISGHRSVSWYQQTPGQGLQFLFEYFSETQRNKGNFPGRFSGRQFSNSRSEMNVSTLELGDSALYLCASSFRQGMDTQYFGPGTRLTVL.

This clonotype occurred a few times. The chain combines TRBV18 with TRBJ2-2; unclear D gene. Trimming shortened V by 4 bases and J by 3 bases, and 3 bases separated the two germline ends. The CDR3 loop spans 12 amino acids. Germline CDR1 and CDR2: KGHSH and LQKENI. As DNA, the CDR3 is TGTGCCAGCTCACACTACACCGGGGAGCTGTTTTTT. Translating gives CASSHYTGELFF.

V gene TRBV2 combines with J gene TRBJ2-2, with 9 bases matching TRBD2. With V trimmed by 8 bases and J by 0 bases, 10 bases remained unmatched. The CDR3 totals 17 residues. Germline V CDR1 and CDR2: SNHLY, FYNNEI. The CDR3, as DNA: TGTGCCAGCCTTGGGGAGCGGGGGGACCCGAACACCGGGGAGCTGTTTTTT. Protein: CASLGERGDPNTGELFF.

The V call is TRBV6-6, the J call TRBJ1-6; D ambiguous. There are 17 residues in the CDR3. The germline V gene encodes CDR1 MNHNY and CDR2 SVGAGI (reference sequence). The ends were cut back, 0 bases at V and 1 base at J, with 10 bases in the middle. DNA of the CDR3: TGTGCCAGCAGTTACTCGGACGGAGGGTCCTATAATTCACCCCTCCACTTT. Amino acid sequence: CASSYSDGGSYNSPLHF.

The chain recombines TRBV5-1 with TRBJ2-7; 7 bases are a match to TRBD1. The trim removed 5 bases at V and 3 bases at J, leaving 11 bases unmatched. The CDR3 extends over 15 amino acids. Germline assignment: CDR1 SGHRS and CDR2 YFSETQ. CDR3 in amino acids: CASSLTGDRIYEQYF. The CDR3 DNA is TGCGCCAGCAGTTTAACAGGGGACCGAATCTACGAGCAGTACTTC.

The chain is built from TRBV14 and TRBJ2-1; D gene ambiguous. The CDR3 loop spans 16 amino acids. V gave up 1 base and J gave up 2 bases, with 12 bases separating them. The germline CDR1 and CDR2 sequences are SGHDN and FVKESK. CDR3 nucleotide sequence: TGTGCCAGCAGCCAAGTTCCTAGTAGTCCCTACAATGAGCAGTTCTTC. As protein: CASSQVPSSPYNEQFF.

This rearrangement joins TRBV28 to TRBJ1-1; a possible D gene is TRBD1 (6 bases). This CDR3 is built from 17 residues. Germline V CDR1 and CDR2: MDHEN, SYDVKM. The V gene lost 3 bases and the J gene lost 4 bases, with 21 bases spanning the gap. In DNA form, the CDR3 reads TGTGCCAGCAGTTTCTACGGATATCTTTTAGGGGGCACTGAAGCTTTCTTT. Encoded protein: CASSFYGYLLGGTEAFF.